Listed below are T cell receptor beta chains from one sample, sequenced in a study of blood T cell repertoires in COVID-19. Produced via immunoSEQ multiplex PCR; TCRdb's table is partial and in-frame only. The table shows roughly 100,000 clones, with approximately 76% occurring only once. The sequenced sample consisted of peripheral blood. Every receptor here comes from a woman in her 70s with acute or convalescent COVID-19. CDR3s leave out the opening cysteine and the closing phenylalanine or tryptophan.

V: TRBV30; CDR3: AWSASGGAAF
V: TRBV6-2/TRBV6-3; CDR3: ASSRNQPGQISYEQY
V: TRBV7-6; CDR3: ASSLGTGAD
V: TRBV10-3; CDR3: AISDLGGTEAF
V: TRBV5-5; CDR3: ASSKTGYNSPLH
V: TRBV5-1; CDR3: ASSLLDRGTEAF
V: TRBV27; CDR3: ASRPRQANYEQY
V: TRBV5-6; CDR3: ASSYTGQINTGELF
V: TRBV9; CDR3: ASSVLRGRISPLH
V: TRBV3-1/TRBV3-2; CDR3: ASSPLLGLAAPHEQY
V: TRBV7-9; CDR3: ASSYDRFGANVLT
V: TRBV11-2; CDR3: ASSRTEAELPQH
V: TRBV19; CDR3: ASSSTRNTEAF
V: TRBV6-5; CDR3: ASSPGGPEAF
V: TRBV5-6; CDR3: ASSPDRGNSPLH
V: TRBV7-9; CDR3: ASSPGQGASSGANVLT
V: TRBV28; CDR3: ASSPEVPYGYT
V: TRBV2; CDR3: ASSDRSSYNEQF
V: TRBV7-9; CDR3: ASSAPLATNEKLF
V: TRBV28; CDR3: ASTLQGYGYT
V: TRBV4-1; CDR3: ASSQGQGGGLNTEAF
V: TRBV5-1; CDR3: ASSLATGHHGYT
V: TRBV6-5; CDR3: ASSIQGATEAF
V: TRBV19; CDR3: ASSIESAGKVHEQY
V: TRBV6-6; CDR3: ASSPEGRSNQPQH
V: TRBV5-4; CDR3: ASSLGQGRDTIY
V: TRBV19; CDR3: ASSIDGGLIYGYT